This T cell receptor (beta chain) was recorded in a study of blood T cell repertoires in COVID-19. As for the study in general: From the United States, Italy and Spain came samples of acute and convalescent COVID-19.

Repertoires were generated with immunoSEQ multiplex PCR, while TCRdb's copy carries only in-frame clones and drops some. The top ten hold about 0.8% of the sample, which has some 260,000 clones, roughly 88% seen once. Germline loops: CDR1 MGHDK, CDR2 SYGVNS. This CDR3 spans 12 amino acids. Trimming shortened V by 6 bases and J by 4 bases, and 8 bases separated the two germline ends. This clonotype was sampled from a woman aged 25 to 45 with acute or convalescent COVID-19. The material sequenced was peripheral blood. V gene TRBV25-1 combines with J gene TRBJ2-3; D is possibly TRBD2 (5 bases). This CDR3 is CASRLGADTQYF. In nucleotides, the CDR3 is TGTGCCAGCAGACTAGGCGCAGATACGCAGTATTTT.